A selection of T cell receptor beta chains follows, all from one sample in a study of T cell changes during pregnancy in multiple sclerosis. The protocol was immunoSEQ multiplex PCR, while the TCRdb copy is restricted to in-frame clones and leaves out a portion. The repertoire consists of around 71,000 clones, with around nine tenths occurring once and the leading ten covering roughly 1.2%. This material consisted of peripheral blood, taken in the third trimester of pregnancy. The source is a female donor with multiple sclerosis, enrolled in a pregnancy study. CDR3s include the opening cysteine and the closing phenylalanine or tryptophan. A D gene is named only where the DNA matches it firmly. Rows give clone size only sometimes, using once, few, many, or a class for an expanded clone.

cdr3_aa cdr3_nt v_call clone_size d_call j_call
CASSLGPGDVYGYTF TGTGCCAGCTCACTTGGGCCAGGGGACGTTTATGGCTACACCTTC TRBV18 . . TRBJ1-2
CASRAGRGGPQETQYF TGTGCCAGCAGAGCGGGTAGGGGAGGGCCCCAAGAGACCCAGTACTTC TRBV28 . TRBD2 TRBJ2-5
CAIREGGPYEQYF TGTGCCATCAGAGAGGGCGGCCCCTACGAGCAGTACTTC TRBV10-3 . . TRBJ2-7
CASGKQGSYEQYF TGTGCCAGCGGCAAACAGGGTAGCTACGAGCAGTACTTC TRBV27 . . TRBJ2-7
CAWSVLLASRVEQFF TGTGCCTGGAGTGTACTCTTGGCTTCTCGGGTAGAGCAGTTCTTC TRBV30 . . TRBJ2-1
CAWRRAGEYTGELFF TGTGCCTGGAGGCGAGCGGGAGAATACACCGGGGAGCTGTTTTTT TRBV30 . TRBD2 TRBJ2-2
CASSLEENYEQYF TGTGCCAGCAGCTTGGAGGAGAACTACGAGCAGTACTTC TRBV7-9 . . TRBJ2-7
CASSLTGGSNEQFF TGTGCCAGCAGTTTAACGGGAGGAAGCAATGAGCAGTTCTTC TRBV28 . TRBD2 TRBJ2-1
CASNNRGLREKLFF TGTGCCAGCAACAACAGGGGCTTGAGGGAAAAACTGTTTTTT TRBV7-9 . TRBD1 TRBJ1-4
CASSEGGAAGNEQFF TGTGCCAGCAGTGAAGGAGGCGCGGCAGGGAATGAGCAGTTCTTC TRBV6-1 . . TRBJ2-1
CASSLTGTGASGANVLTF TGTGCCAGCAGCTTAACGGGGACAGGGGCATCTGGGGCCAACGTCCTGACTTTC TRBV7-3 . TRBD1 TRBJ2-6
CASSDFSSSYNEQFF TGCGCCAGCAGTGATTTTTCGAGCTCCTACAATGAGCAGTTCTTC TRBV10-2 once . TRBJ2-1
CSANLAYEQYF TGCAGTGCTAATCTCGCCTACGAGCAGTACTTC TRBV20-1 . . TRBJ2-7
CASSQSGQFFYEQYF TGTGCCAGCAGCCAATCGGGGCAGTTCTTCTACGAGCAGTACTTC TRBV16 few . TRBJ2-7
CAWTLGGKNIQYF TGTGCCTGGACCTTGGGGGGCAAAAACATTCAGTACTTC TRBV30 . . TRBJ2-4
CASSYSVRAEWDTQYF TGTGCCAGCAGTTACTCTGTCAGGGCGGAGTGGGATACGCAGTATTTT TRBV6-6 . . TRBJ2-3
CASSADNGGGYTF TGTGCCAGCAGCGCCGACAACGGGGGTGGCTACACCTTC TRBV9 . . TRBJ1-2
CASSYSSGGENTIYF TGTGCCAGCAGTTACTCGAGCGGGGGAGAAAACACCATATATTTT TRBV6-5 . . TRBJ1-3
CASSPLPAGQHNQPQHF TGCGCCAGCAGCCCTCTACCCGCCGGACAGCACAATCAGCCCCAGCATTTT TRBV4-1 . . TRBJ1-5
CASRREEFRNTIYF TGTGCCAGCAGAAGGGAGGAGTTCAGAAACACCATATATTTT TRBV28 . . TRBJ1-3